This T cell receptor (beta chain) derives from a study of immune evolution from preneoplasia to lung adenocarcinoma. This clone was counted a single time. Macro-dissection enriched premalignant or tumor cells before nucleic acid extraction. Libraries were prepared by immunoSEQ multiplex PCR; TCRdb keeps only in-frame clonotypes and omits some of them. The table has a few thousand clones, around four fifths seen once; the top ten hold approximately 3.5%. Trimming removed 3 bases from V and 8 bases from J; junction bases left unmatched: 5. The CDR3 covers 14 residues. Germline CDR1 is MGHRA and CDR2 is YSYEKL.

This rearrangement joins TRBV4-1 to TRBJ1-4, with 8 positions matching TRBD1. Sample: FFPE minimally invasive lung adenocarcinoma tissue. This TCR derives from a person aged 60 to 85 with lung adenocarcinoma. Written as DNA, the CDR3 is TGCGCCAGCAGCCATGGACAGGGTAGGGAAAAACTGTTTTTT. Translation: CASSHGQGREKLFF.